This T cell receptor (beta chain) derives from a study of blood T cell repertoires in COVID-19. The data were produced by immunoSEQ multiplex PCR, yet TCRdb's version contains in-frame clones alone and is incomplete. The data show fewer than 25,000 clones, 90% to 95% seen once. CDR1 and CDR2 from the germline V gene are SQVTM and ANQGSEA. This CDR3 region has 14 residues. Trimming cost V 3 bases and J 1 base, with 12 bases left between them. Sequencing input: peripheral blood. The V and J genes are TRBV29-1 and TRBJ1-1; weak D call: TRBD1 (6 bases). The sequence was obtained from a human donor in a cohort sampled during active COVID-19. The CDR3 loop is CSVDTGTSNTEAFF. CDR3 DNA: TGCAGCGTTGACACCGGGACATCGAACACTGAAGCTTTCTTT. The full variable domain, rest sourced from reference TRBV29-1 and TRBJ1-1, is SAVISQKPSRDICQRGTSLTIQCQVDSQVTMMFWYRQQPGQSLTLIATANQGSEATYESGFVIDKFPISRPNLTFSTLTVSNMSPEDSSIYLCSVDTGTSNTEAFFGQGTRLTVV.